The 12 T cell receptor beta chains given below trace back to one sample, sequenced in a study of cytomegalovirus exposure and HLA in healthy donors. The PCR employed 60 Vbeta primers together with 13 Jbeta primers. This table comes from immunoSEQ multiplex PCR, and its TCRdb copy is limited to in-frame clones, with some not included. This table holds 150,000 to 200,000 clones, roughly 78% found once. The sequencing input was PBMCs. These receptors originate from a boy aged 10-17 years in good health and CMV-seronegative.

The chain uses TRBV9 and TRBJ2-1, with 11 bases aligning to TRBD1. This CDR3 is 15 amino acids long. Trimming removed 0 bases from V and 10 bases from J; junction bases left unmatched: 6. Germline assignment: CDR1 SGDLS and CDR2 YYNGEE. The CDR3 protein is CASSVDPGQGGEQFF. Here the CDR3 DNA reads TGTGCCAGCAGCGTAGACCCGGGACAGGGGGGAGAGCAGTTCTTC.

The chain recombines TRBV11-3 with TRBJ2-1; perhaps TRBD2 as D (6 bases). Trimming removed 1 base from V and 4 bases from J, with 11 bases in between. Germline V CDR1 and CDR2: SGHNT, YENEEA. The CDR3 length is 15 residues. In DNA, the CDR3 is TGTGCCAGCAGCTTAGGGCCTAGCGCATACAATGAGCAGTTCTTC. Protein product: CASSLGPSAYNEQFF.

The DNA for the CDR3 is TGTGCCAGCAGCTTAGCCTATGGGGAGTTTTCGGGGTCCAAGAGGCAGTTCTTC. The encoded protein is CASSLAYGEFSGSKRQFF. The genes are TRBV7-2 and TRBJ2-1; D might be TRBD2 (5 bases). The CDR3 totals 18 residues. Germline V lookup: CDR1 SGHTA, CDR2 FQGNSA. V lost 0 bases, J lost 12 bases, and 27 bases lay in between.

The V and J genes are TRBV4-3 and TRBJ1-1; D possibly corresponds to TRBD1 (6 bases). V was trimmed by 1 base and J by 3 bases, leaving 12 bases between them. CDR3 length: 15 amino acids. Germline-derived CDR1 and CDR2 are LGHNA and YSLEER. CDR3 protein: CASSQGNRDDTEAFF. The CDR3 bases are TGCGCCAGCAGCCAAGGAAACAGGGACGACACTGAAGCTTTCTTT.

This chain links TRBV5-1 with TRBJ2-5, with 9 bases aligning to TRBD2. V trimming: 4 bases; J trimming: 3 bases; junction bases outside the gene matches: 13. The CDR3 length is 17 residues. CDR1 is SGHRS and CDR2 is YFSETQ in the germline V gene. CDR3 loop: CASSTRGLAGREETQYF. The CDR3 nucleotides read TGCGCCAGCAGCACCCGAGGCCTAGCGGGGAGAGAAGAGACCCAGTACTTC.

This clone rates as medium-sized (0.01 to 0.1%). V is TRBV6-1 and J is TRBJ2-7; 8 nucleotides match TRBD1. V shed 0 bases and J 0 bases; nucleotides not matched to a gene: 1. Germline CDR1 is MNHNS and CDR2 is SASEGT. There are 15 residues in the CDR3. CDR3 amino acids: CASSEATGGSYEQYF. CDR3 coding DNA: TGTGCCAGCAGTGAAGCAACAGGGGGCTCCTACGAGCAGTACTTC.

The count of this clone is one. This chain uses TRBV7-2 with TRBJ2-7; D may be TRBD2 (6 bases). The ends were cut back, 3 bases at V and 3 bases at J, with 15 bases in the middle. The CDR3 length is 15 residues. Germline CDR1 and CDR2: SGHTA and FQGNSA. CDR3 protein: CASSLPSVQFYEQYF. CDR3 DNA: TGTGCCAGCAGCTTGCCTAGCGTTCAGTTCTACGAGCAGTACTTC.

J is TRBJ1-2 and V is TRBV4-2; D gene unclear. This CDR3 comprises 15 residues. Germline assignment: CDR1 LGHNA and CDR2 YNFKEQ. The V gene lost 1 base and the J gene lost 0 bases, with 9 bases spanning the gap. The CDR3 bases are TGTGCCAGCAGCCAAGCACAGTATGCTAACTATGGCTACACCTTC. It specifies CASSQAQYANYGYTF.

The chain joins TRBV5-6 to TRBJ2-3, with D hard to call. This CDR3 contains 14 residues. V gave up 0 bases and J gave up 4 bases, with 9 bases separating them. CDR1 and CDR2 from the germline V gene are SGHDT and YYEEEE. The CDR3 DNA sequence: TGTGCCAGCAGCTTGGCCGAGGTGGCAGATACGCAGTATTTT. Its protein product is CASSLAEVADTQYF.

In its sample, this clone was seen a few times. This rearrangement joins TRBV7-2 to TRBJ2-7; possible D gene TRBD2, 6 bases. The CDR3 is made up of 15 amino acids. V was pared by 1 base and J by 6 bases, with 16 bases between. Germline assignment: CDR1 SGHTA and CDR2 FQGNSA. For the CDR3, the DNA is TGTGCCAGCAGCTTAGTAGGAGGGGAATTGGCCGAGCAGTACTTC. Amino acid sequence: CASSLVGGELAEQYF.

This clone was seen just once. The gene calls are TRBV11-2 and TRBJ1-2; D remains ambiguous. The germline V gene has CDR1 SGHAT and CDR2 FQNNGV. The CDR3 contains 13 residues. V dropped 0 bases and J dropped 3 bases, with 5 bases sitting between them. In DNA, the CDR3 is TGTGCCAGCAGCTTAGATCTTGACTATGGCTACACCTTC. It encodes CASSLDLDYGYTF.

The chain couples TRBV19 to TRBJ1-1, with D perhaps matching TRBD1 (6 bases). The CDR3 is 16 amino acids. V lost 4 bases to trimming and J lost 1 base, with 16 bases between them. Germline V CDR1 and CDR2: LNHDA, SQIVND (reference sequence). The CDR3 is CASSTPFGRGNTEAFF. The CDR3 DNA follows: TGTGCCAGTAGTACTCCTTTTGGCAGGGGGAACACTGAAGCTTTCTTT.